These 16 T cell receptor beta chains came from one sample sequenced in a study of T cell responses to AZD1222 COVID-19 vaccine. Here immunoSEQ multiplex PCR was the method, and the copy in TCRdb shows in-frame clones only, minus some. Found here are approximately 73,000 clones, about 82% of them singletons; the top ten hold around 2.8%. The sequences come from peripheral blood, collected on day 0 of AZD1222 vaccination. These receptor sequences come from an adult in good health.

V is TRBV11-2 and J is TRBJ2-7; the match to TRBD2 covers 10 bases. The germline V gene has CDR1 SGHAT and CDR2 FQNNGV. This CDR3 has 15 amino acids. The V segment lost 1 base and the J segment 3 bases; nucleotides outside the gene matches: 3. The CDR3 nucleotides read TGTGCCAGCAGCTTAGGCAGCGGGAGGGGCTACGAGCAGTACTTC. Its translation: CASSLGSGRGYEQYF. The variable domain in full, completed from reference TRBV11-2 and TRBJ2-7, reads EAGVAQSPRYKIIEKRQSVAFWCNPISGHATLYWYQQILGQGPKLLIQFQNNGVVDDSQLPKDRFSAERLKGVDSTLKIQPAKLEDSAVYLCASSLGSGRGYEQYFGPGTRLTVT.

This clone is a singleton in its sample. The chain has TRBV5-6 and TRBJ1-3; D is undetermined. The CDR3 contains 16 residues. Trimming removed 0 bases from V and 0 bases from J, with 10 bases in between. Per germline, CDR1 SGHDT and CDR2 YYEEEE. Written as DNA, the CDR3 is TGTGCCAGCAGCTTGGCCCTAGACAACTCTGGAAACACCATATATTTT. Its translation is CASSLALDNSGNTIYF.

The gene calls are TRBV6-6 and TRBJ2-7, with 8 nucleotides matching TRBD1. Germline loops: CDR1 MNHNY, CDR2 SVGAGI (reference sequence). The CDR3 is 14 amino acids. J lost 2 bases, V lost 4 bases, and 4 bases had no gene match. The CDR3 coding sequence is TGTGCCAGCAGTTTAGGACAGGGAACCTACGAGCAGTACTTC. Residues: CASSLGQGTYEQYF.

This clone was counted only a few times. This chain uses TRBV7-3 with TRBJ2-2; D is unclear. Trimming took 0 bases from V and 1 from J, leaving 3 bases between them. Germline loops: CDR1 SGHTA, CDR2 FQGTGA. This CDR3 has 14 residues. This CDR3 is CASSLTRNTGELFF. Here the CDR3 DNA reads TGTGCCAGCAGCTTAACACGGAACACCGGGGAGCTGTTTTTT.

The CDR3, as DNA: TGTGCCAGCACCCCTGGGGCCATTAATGAAAAACTGTTTTTT. Protein sequence: CASTPGAINEKLFF. V gene TRBV6-2 or TRBV6-3 combines with J gene TRBJ1-4, with D possibly being TRBD1 (5 bases). This CDR3 has 14 amino acids. Looked up from germline, CDR1 is MNHEY and CDR2 is SVGEGT. V was shortened by 7 bases and J by 4 bases, with 13 bases between the two germline ends.

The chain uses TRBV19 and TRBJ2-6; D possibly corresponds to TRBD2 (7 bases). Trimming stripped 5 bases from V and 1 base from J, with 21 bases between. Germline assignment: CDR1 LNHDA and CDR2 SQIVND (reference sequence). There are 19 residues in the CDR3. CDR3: CASSAPGGRGQSGANVLTF. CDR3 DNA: TGTGCCAGTAGTGCCCCGGGGGGCCGGGGGCAGTCTGGGGCCAACGTCCTGACTTTC.

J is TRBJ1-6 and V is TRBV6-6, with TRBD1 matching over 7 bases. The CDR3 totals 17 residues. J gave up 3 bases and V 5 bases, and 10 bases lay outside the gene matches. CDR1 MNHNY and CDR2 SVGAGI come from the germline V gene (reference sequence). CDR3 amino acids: CASSLTGTAIYNSPLHF. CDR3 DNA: TGTGCCAGCAGTCTCACCGGGACAGCGATCTATAATTCACCCCTCCACTTT.

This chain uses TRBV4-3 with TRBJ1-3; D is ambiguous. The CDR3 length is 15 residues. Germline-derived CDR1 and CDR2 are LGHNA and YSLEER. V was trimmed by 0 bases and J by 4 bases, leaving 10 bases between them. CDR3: CASSQDRSEGNTIYF. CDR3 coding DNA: TGCGCCAGCAGCCAAGATCGGTCTGAAGGAAACACCATATATTTT.

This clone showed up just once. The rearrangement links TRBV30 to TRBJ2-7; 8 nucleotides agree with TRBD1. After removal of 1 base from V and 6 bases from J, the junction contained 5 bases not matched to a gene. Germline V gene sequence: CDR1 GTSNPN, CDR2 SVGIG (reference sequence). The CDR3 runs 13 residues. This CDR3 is CAWSDRGAGEQYF. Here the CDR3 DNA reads TGTGCCTGGAGTGACAGGGGGGCAGGCGAGCAGTACTTC.

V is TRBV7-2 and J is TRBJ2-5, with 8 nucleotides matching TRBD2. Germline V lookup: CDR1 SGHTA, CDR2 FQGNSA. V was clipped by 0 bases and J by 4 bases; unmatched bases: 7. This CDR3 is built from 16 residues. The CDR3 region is CASSLAVTGGGETQYF. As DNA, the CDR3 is TGTGCCAGCAGCTTAGCGGTTACGGGAGGGGGAGAGACCCAGTACTTC.

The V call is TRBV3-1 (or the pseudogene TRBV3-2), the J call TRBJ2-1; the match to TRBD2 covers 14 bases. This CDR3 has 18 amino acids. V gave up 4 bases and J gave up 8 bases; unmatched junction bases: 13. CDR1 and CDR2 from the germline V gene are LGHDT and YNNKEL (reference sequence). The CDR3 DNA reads TGTGCCAGCAGCCTAAGAGGACTAGCGGGGGGCTATGGGGATGAGCAGTTCTTC. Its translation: CASSLRGLAGGYGDEQFF.

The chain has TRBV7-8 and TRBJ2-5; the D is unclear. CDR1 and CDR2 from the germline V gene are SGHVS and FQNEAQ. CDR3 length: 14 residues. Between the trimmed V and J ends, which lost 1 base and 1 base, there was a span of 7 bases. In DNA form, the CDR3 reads TGTGCCAGCAGCTTAGGTACAACCCAAGAGACCCAGTACTTC. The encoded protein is CASSLGTTQETQYF.

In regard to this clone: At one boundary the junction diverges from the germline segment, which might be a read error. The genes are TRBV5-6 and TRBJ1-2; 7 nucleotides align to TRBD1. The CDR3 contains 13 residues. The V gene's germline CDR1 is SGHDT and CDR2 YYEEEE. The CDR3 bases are TGTGCCAGCAGCTTGGCCCCCGGACAGGCTAAAAGCTTC. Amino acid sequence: CASSLAPGQAKSF.

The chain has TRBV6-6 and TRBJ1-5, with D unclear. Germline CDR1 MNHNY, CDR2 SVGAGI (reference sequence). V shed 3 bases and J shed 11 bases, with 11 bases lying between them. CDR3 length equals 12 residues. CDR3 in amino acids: CASSYQVDAQHF. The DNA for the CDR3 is TGTGCCAGCAGTTATCAGGTCGACGCCCAGCATTTT.

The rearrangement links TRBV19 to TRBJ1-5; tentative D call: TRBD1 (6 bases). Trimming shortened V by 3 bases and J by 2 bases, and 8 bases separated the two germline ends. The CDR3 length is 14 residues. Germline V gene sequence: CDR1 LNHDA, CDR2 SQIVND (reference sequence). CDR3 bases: TGTGCCAGTAGTATGGCAGGGGGCAATCAGCCCCAGCATTTT. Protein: CASSMAGGNQPQHF.

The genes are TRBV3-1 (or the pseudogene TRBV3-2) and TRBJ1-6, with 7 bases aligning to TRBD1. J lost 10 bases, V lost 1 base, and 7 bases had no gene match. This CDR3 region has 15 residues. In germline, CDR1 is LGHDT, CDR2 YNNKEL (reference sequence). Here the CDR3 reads CASSQARGADSPLHF. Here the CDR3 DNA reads TGTGCCAGCAGCCAAGCCAGGGGGGCAGACTCACCCCTCCACTTT.